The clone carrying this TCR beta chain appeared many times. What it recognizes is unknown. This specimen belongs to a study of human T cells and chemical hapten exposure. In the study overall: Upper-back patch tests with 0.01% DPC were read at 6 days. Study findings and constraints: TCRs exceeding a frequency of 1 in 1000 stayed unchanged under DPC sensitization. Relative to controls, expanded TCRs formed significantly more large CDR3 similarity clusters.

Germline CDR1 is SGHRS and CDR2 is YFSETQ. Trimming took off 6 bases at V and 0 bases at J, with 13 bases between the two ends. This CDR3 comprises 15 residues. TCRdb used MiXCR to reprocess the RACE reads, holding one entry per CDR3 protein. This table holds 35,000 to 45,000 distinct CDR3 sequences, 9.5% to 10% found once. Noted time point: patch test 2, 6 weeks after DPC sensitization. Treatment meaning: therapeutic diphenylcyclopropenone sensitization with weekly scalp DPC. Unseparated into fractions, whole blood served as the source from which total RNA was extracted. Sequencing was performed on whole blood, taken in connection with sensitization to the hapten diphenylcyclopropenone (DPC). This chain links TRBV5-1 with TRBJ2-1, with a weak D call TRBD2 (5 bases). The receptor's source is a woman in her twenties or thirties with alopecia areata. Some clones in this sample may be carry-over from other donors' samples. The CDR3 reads CASTLGEGSYNEQFF. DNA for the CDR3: TGCGCCAGCACCCTAGGTGAGGGCTCCTACAATGAGCAGTTCTTC. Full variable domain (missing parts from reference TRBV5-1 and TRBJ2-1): KAGVTQTPRYLIKTRGQQVTLSCSPISGHRSVSWYQQTPGQGLQFLFEYFSETQRNKGNFPGRFSGRQFSNSRSEMNVSTLELGDSALYLCASTLGEGSYNEQFFGPGTRLTVL.